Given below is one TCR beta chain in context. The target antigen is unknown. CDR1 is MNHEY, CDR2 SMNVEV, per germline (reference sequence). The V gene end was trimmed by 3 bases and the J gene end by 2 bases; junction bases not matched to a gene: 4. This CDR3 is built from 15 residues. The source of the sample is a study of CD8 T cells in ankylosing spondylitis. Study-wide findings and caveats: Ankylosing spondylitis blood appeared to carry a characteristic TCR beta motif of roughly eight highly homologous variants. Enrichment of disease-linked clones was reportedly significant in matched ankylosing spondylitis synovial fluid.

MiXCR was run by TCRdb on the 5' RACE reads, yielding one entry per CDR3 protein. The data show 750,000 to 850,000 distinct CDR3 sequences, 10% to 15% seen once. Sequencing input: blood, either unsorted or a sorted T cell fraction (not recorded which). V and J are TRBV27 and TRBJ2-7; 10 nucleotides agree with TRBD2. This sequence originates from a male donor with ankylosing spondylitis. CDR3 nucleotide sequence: TGTGCCAGCAGTTTTGGAGCGGGAGGGACCTACGAGCAGTACTTC. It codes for CASSFGAGGTYEQYF.